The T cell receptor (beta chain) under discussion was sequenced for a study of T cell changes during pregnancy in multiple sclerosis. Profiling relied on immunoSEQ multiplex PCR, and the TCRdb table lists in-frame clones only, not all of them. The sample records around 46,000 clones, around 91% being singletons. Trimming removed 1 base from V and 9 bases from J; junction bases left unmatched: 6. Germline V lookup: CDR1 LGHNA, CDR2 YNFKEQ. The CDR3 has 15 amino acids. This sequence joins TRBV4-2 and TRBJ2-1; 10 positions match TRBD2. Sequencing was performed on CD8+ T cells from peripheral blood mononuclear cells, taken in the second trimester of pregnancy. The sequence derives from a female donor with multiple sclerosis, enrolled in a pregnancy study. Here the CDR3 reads CASSQGSGGAGEQFF. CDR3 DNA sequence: TGTGCCAGCAGCCAAGGCAGCGGGGGGGCCGGTGAGCAGTTCTTC.